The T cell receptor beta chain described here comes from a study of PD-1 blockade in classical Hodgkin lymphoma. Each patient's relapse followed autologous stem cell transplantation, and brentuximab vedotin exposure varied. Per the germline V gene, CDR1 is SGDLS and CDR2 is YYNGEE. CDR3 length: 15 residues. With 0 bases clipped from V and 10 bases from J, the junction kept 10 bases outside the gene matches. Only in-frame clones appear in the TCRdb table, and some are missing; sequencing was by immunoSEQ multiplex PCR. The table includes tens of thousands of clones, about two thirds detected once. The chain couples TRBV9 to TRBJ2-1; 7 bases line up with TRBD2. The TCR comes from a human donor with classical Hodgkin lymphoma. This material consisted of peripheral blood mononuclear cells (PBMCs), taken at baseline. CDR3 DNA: TGTGCCAGCAGCGTAGCTCTTGGCGGGGGAGCAGAGCAGTTCTTC. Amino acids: CASSVALGGGAEQFF.